This T cell receptor beta chain was sequenced in a study of Graves' ophthalmopathy and Graves' hyperthyroidism (dated by TCRdb to the late 2010s). At the level of the whole study: Peripheral blood was collected at initial diagnosis, before any treatment. To explore V-J signatures that distinguish ophthalmopathy from hyperthyroidism, a discovery set of 100 patients was enrolled, made up of around 40 with ophthalmopathy and some 56 with stable hyperthyroidism. The study used signatures of the TCR beta repertoire to tell Graves' ophthalmopathy apart from Graves' hyperthyroidism and to predict which patients would progress to ophthalmopathy. The roughly 94 discovery patients were randomly split 7:3 into training and test sets. T-cell repertoires of thyroid tissue and blood were compared in over 5 hyperthyroidism patients. In total, 135 blood samples were TCR-sequenced: roughly 45 ophthalmopathy, under 85 hyperthyroidism and some 17 hyperthyroidism-to-ophthalmopathy patients. Once sampling was done, hyperthyroidism patients were given methimazole at a starting dose of 30 mg daily, while ophthalmopathy patients were given high-dose intravenous methylprednisolone. An independent validation cohort was composed of 18 hyperthyroidism patients and more than 15 patients who later progressed from hyperthyroidism to ophthalmopathy.

Including cysteine and phenylalanine, the CDR3 has 14 amino acids. Here the CDR3 DNA is all that survives: 42 bases in frame from base 1. Sequences LNHDA (CDR1) and SQIVND (CDR2) are obtained from the germline V gene (reference sequence). Trimming removed 6 bases from V and 5 bases from J; the gene matches leave 1 base unexplained. TCR beta CDR3 regions were amplified from RNA transcripts for repertoire sequencing. A first-round RT-PCR used HTBI primers with the Qiagen OneStep RT-PCR kit, followed by a second-round multiplex PCR, size selection and purification. The libraries underwent paired-end sequencing with 100 bp reads on an Illumina HiSeq2000. The published analysis was carried out like this. SOAPnuke was used to process the reads, removing any read that contained adapters or uncalled bases, had a mean Phred below 15, or lacked an exact match to the constant primer or identifier. COPE v1.2.5 was used to merge the high-quality paired reads. Clonotypes were defined as unique nucleotide sequences and were aligned to IMGT TRB V, D and J references using MiTCR v1.1. Only V-J combinations with frequency above 0.0001 were analysed, covering 98% to 99.2% of repertoires. For each V-J combination, a TCR clonal expansion and chaos score was defined as F50 clonal expansion divided by the chaos observed in the TCRdist matrix. Features were reduced by Welch's t-statistics and random forest to approximately 13 V-J combinations, which fed a naive Bayes classifier. The Morisita-Horn index was used to measure how similar the thyroid and blood repertoires were. TCRdb applied fastp at Q25 and MiXCR to the public reads, then kept only in-frame beta chains. One record per CDR3 amino acid sequence lists the most common genes and DNA. These V and J calls derive from TCRdb rather than the authors' analysis. Recorded for this sample are about 210,000 distinct CDR3 sequences; 25% to 30% of them occurred a single time. The ten most abundant clones make up approximately 9% of the sample.

The study at large found these results: Sample size was not predetermined statistically, and investigators were not blinded to group allocation. Most of the expanded thyroid clonotypes with a frequency above 0.001 were also detected in blood, and it was suggested that the thyroid immune response may be reflected by blood repertoires. In validation, the model predicted ophthalmopathy progression with about 71% sensitivity and roughly 72% specificity; some twelve predicted patients were CT-confirmed with GO in a median of approximately six months. Ophthalmopathy was separated from stable hyperthyroidism by the 13-signature model with 85% to 90% sensitivity and about 81% specificity in cross-validation and with 80%/75% in the test set.

Ophthalmopathy patients had moderately to severely active disease, Clinical Activity Score of at least 3, NOSPECS grade of at least 4, and disease duration under 3 months. Patients with other autoimmune diseases, uncontrolled infections, pregnancy or lactation were excluded. Clinical symptoms, serum thyroxine, TRAb, thyroid ultrasound and orbital computed tomography formed the basis of the diagnosis. Ficoll-Paque density gradient centrifugation was used to isolate PBMCs from around 10 ml of fresh peripheral blood. Total RNA was extracted using Trizol reagent, and RNA quality was checked on an Agilent 2100 Bioanalyzer. This clonotype was recorded many times. The antigen it binds to is not known. No quality values exist for individual bases; no much larger clone is one base distant.

This TCR was sampled from a man between 50 and 59 years old with Graves' ophthalmopathy. Donor details come from another sample of the same person, matched by shared clones. This chain is built from TRBV19 and TRBJ2-5, and TRBD2 matches 15 of the central bases. Sequenced material: peripheral blood. CDR3 reads: CASRGTSGRETQYF. The DNA sequence reads TGTGCCAGTAGAGGGACTAGCGGGAGGGAGACCCAGTACTTC.